The T cell receptor beta chain under discussion was sequenced for a study of T cell changes during pregnancy in multiple sclerosis. Libraries were prepared by immunoSEQ multiplex PCR; TCRdb keeps only in-frame clonotypes and omits some of them. This sample has 60,000 to 90,000 clones, with about 88% found just once. Germline V gene sequence: CDR1 SGHVS, CDR2 FQNEAQ. The V segment lost 4 bases and the J segment 7 bases; nucleotides outside the gene matches: 6. The CDR3 has 15 amino acids. This clone appeared once. The chain links TRBV7-8 to TRBJ2-2; 10 bases fit TRBD1. The TCR originated in a female donor with multiple sclerosis, enrolled in a pregnancy study. Source: peripheral blood, taken before pregnancy. As DNA, the CDR3 is TGTGCCAGCAGCTCGGACAGGGGGGCTTTCGGGGAGCTGTTTTTT. This encodes CASSSDRGAFGELFF. Based on the CDR3 plus reference TRBV7-8 and TRBJ2-2, the full variable domain is GAGVSQSPRYKVAKRGQDVALRCDPISGHVSLFWYQQALGQGPEFLTYFQNEAQLDKSGLPSDRFFAERPEGSVSTLKIQRTQQEDSAVYLCASSSDRGAFGELFFGEGSRLTVL.